The rows below give T cell receptor beta chains drawn from one sample of a study of OX40 agonist ivuxolimab in advanced cancers. Some clones are missing from TCRdb's copy, which holds only in-frame ones; the method was immunoSEQ multiplex PCR. The sample carries roughly 48,000 clones, approximately 84% recorded once. Material: CD4+ or CD8+ T cells sorted from blood, obtained in a trial of the OX40 agonist ivuxolimab. These receptors were obtained from an adult with an advanced solid tumor such as melanoma, head and neck, liver or kidney cancer. The CDR3 runs from the conserved cysteine through the conserved F or W. The order of the fields is CDR3 length, V gene, clone size, J gene, D gene, CDR3 protein, CDR3 DNA. The D gene is left open where the match is weak. The size entry is marked missing in some rows and otherwise reads once, few, many or a size class.

19	TRBV7-2	.	TRBJ1-1	TRBD1	CASSPQLAGTGGRNTEAFF	TGTGCCAGCAGCCCGCAACTCGCCGGGACAGGGGGGAGGAACACTGAAGCTTTCTTT
15	TRBV7-3	few	TRBJ2-1	TRBD2	CASSLSRGAYNEQFF	TGTGCCAGCAGCTTATCCCGGGGGGCCTACAATGAGCAGTTCTTC
15	TRBV5-8	.	TRBJ2-2	.	CASSLEERGTGELFF	TGTGCCAGCAGCTTGGAAGAAAGAGGCACCGGGGAGCTGTTTTTT
19	TRBV10-3	once	TRBJ2-2	TRBD2	CAISESEPRLAGVTGELFF	TGTGCCATCAGTGAGTCCGAGCCGAGGCTAGCGGGGGTAACCGGGGAGCTGTTTTTT
16	TRBV7-3	.	TRBJ2-1	.	CASSLSTRSFGSEQFF	TGTGCCAGCAGCTTATCGACTAGAAGTTTTGGGAGTGAGCAGTTCTTC
16	TRBV10-2	.	TRBJ2-3	TRBD2	CASTSRSAGGPDTQYF	TGCGCCAGCACTAGTCGGTCGGCGGGGGGGCCAGATACGCAGTATTTT
13	TRBV28	.	TRBJ1-5	.	CASSLNRDEPQHF	TGTGCCAGCAGTTTAAACAGGGACGAGCCCCAGCATTTT
18	TRBV19	.	TRBJ2-3	TRBD1	CASSLRAPGGSSTDTQYF	TGTGCCAGTAGCCTAAGGGCGCCAGGGGGTTCTAGCACAGATACGCAGTATTTT
15	TRBV11-2	.	TRBJ2-3	.	CASSLVGRGAVRQYF	TGTGCCAGCAGCTTAGTGGGGCGGGGTGCGGTTCGGCAGTATTTT
17	TRBV19	.	TRBJ1-5	.	CASSRMGQGWINQPQHF	TGTGCCAGTAGCCGGATGGGGCAGGGATGGATAAATCAGCCCCAGCATTTT
15	TRBV9	once	TRBJ2-5	TRBD2	CASSNQLAGGETQYF	TGTGCCAGCAGCAATCAACTAGCGGGAGGAGAGACCCAGTACTTC
13	TRBV9	.	TRBJ2-2	.	CASSVGEVGELFF	TGTGCCAGCAGCGTGGGGGAGGTAGGCGAGCTGTTTTTT
13	TRBV7-8	.	TRBJ2-2	.	CASSLAERGELFF	TGTGCCAGCAGCTTAGCGGAGAGGGGGGAGCTGTTTTTT
20	TRBV4-1	.	TRBJ2-4	TRBD2	CASSPGRLADLKGAKNIQYF	TGCGCCAGCAGCCCCGGCCGACTAGCGGATCTCAAGGGGGCCAAAAACATTCAGTACTTC
13	TRBV7-2	.	TRBJ1-6	.	CASSAGLNSPLHF	TGTGCCAGCAGCGCGGGTCTGAATTCACCCCTCCACTTT
18	TRBV15	.	TRBJ2-7	.	CATSRDLGSTPNSYEQYF	TGTGCCACCAGCAGAGATCTGGGATCCACCCCCAACTCCTACGAGCAGTACTTC
19	TRBV7-2	.	TRBJ2-3	TRBD2	CASSPGLAGGLIITDTQYF	TGTGCCAGCAGCCCCGGTCTGGCGGGGGGGCTTATTATAACAGATACGCAGTATTTT
13	TRBV2	.	TRBJ2-2	.	CASRPDVAGELFF	TGTGCCAGCAGACCGGACGTAGCCGGGGAGCTGTTTTTT
16	TRBV7-2	.	TRBJ2-1	.	CASSKHRELSYNEQFF	TGTGCCAGCAGCAAACACAGGGAACTCTCCTACAATGAGCAGTTCTTC
14	TRBV11-2	.	TRBJ2-5	.	CASSSSGVIETQYF	TGTGCCAGCAGTTCATCGGGGGTGATAGAGACCCAGTACTTC